The 24 T cell receptor gamma chains below all came from one sample that was sequenced in a study of γδ T cells in repeated Plasmodium falciparum infection. Vgamma9/Vdelta2+ and Vdelta2-negative gammadelta T cells were flow-sorted from PBMC for bulk sequencing. TCRdb re-called the multiplex PCR reads with CATT. Of 27,000 or so gamma-chain clones listed, under 1.5% were seen once; the top ten hold 15% to 20%. Sequenced: gamma-delta T cells from blood. The origin of the receptors is a pool of human donors (malaria-infected and uninfected, not separated).

The table lists this clone with many counts. V and J are TRGV5 and TRGJ1 or TRGJ2. Germline trimming cut 0 bases from V and 9 bases from J; bases unmatched to any gene: 8. Germline lookup yields CDR1 VINAFY and CDR2 YDVSNSKD. The CDR3 totals 13 residues. CDR3 DNA sequence: TGTGCCACCTGGGACAGGCCCCAGAGTAAGAAACTCTTT. Its protein product is CATWDRPQSKKLF.

In its sample, this clone is medium-sized. This chain connects TRGV9 to TRGJP. This CDR3 is 15 amino acids long. Germline CDR1 is GITISATS and CDR2 is ISYDGTV (reference sequence). After removal of 6 bases from V and 7 bases from J, the junction contained 6 bases not matched to a gene. The CDR3 DNA reads as TGTGCCTTGTGGCGGATGGAGTTGGGCAAAAAAATCAAGGTATTT. Translated, it gives CALWRMELGKKIKVF.

This clone was recorded at least ten times. TCRdb assigns this DNA the protein of a much larger clone, which departs from its translation at residue 8; this likely reflects a read error, and the protein shown comes from translating the DNA. The gene calls are TRGV3 and TRGJ1 or TRGJ2. The J gene comes from matching the DNA to germline here; TCRdb lacks it. V shed 2 bases and J 3 bases; nucleotides not matched to a gene: 7. The CDR3 has 14 residues. The V gene's germline CDR1 is VTNTFY and CDR2 YDVSTARD (reference sequence). The DNA for the CDR3 is TGTGCCACCTGGGACATTCCAAGTTATTATAAGAAACTCTTT. Protein product: CATWDIPSYYKKLF.

In its sample, this clone was seen many times. The protein given in TCRdb and the translation of the DNA differ at residue 8, and the sequence presented here derives from the DNA. The CDR3 region is CATWDSVGGYKKLF. Here the CDR3 DNA reads TGTGCCACCTGGGATTCGGTCGGGGGTTATAAGAAACTCTTT. The chain couples TRGV4 to TRGJ1 or TRGJ2. The J gene was missing in TCRdb and was found by matching the end of the DNA to germline. This CDR3 has 14 amino acids. CDR1 is EGSTGY and CDR2 is YDSYTSSV in the germline V gene. The junction had 11 bases not matched to a gene; V was cut back by 3 bases and J by 6 bases.

This clone has at least ten counts. TCRdb pairs this DNA with a much larger clone's protein that differs at residue 5, likely a read error; the protein shown was translated from the DNA. The V gene is TRGV9, the J gene TRGJP. Germline V gene data show CDR1 as GITISATS and CDR2 as ISYDGTV (reference sequence). The CDR3 totals 17 residues. CDR3 residues: CALWGVVSELGKKIKVF. Written as DNA, the CDR3 is TGTGCCTTGTGGGGGGTGGTATCCGAGTTGGGCAAAAAAATCAAGGTATTT.

This clone showed up just a few times. The protein recorded in TCRdb matches a much larger clone and deviates from this DNA's translation at residue 9, suggesting a read error; the protein here is obtained by translating the DNA. The chain couples TRGV8 to TRGJ1 or TRGJ2. Matching the DNA to germline supplied the J gene, which TCRdb does not give. The CDR3 extends over 12 amino acids. Per germline, CDR1 VENAVY and CDR2 YDSYNSRV. The chain's CDR3 is CATWDLGYRKLF. CDR3 nucleotides: TGTGCCACCTGGGATTTGGGCTATAGGAAACTCTTT.

This clone was counted many times. The chain couples TRGV4 to TRGJ1 or TRGJ2. With V trimmed by 0 bases and J by 2 bases, 7 bases remained unmatched. CDR1 EGSTGY and CDR2 YDSYTSSV come from the germline V gene. The CDR3 covers 15 residues. CDR3 in DNA: TGTGCCACCTGGGATGGGGGCCTCTATTATTATAAGAAACTCTTT. Protein product: CATWDGGLYYYKKLF.

In its sample, this clone was seen many times. This DNA's translation and the protein TCRdb lists, from a much larger clone, do not match at residue 6, likely due to a read error; the protein shown is translated from the DNA. The CDR3 sequence is CATWVPGHKKLF. In nucleotides, the CDR3 is TGTGCCACCTGGGTCCCCGGCCATAAGAAACTCTTT. The chain uses TRGV4 and TRGJ1 or TRGJ2. Trimming took 5 bases from V and 8 from J; bases not matched to a gene: 9. Germline V gives CDR1 EGSTGY, CDR2 YDSYTSSV. There are 12 residues in the CDR3.

This clone was counted between two and nine times. The amino acid sequence in TCRdb belongs to a much larger clone and departs from this DNA's translation at residue 8, likely a sequencing read error; the sequence shown is translated from the DNA. The rearrangement links TRGV3 to TRGJ1 or TRGJ2. The trim removed 1 base at V and 5 bases at J, leaving 5 bases unmatched. Germline V gene data show CDR1 as VTNTFY and CDR2 as YDVSTARD (reference sequence). The CDR3 is made up of 13 amino acids. CDR3 DNA sequence: TGTGCCACCTGGGACAGATTGAATTATAAGAAACTCTTT. Protein sequence: CATWDRLNYKKLF.

On this clone itself: A single base is all that separates this from a far larger clone, so a read error is likely. Other DNA sequences of this sample code for an identical CDR3. The chain carries TRGV9 and TRGJ1 or TRGJ2. The J gene, absent from TCRdb, was called here by matching the DNA to germline. Germline trimming cut 5 bases from V and 9 bases from J; bases unmatched to any gene: 16. Germline lookup yields CDR1 GITISATS and CDR2 ISYDGTV (reference sequence). The CDR3 runs to 14 residues. CDR3 sequence (DNA): TGTGCCTTGTGGGTGACCTCCAAAGGCTTTAAGAAACTCTTT. This codes for CALWVTSKGFKKLF.

This clone was detected ten times or more. The protein given by TCRdb reflects a much larger clone and differs at residue 7 from this DNA's translation, likely from a read error; the protein shown is the DNA's translation. The rearrangement joins TRGV5 to TRGJP1. J lost 12 bases, V lost 6 bases, and 7 bases had no gene match. Germline CDR1 reads VINAFY; CDR2 reads YDVSNSKD. The CDR3 totals 11 residues. The CDR3 DNA follows: TGTGCCACCTGGATCCGTAGGTTCAAGATATTT. This gives the protein CATWIRRFKIF.

This clone was counted many times. The chain carries TRGV3 and TRGJ1 or TRGJ2. V trimming: 1 base; J trimming: 3 bases; junction bases outside the gene matches: 6. The germline CDR1 and CDR2 sequences are VTNTFY and YDVSTARD (reference sequence). The CDR3 spans 14 residues. As DNA, the CDR3 is TGTGCCACCTGGGACAGCCCGCCTTATTATAAGAAACTCTTT. Its translation: CATWDSPPYYKKLF.

On this clone: The protein TCRdb lists belongs to a much larger clone and differs from this DNA's translation at residue 6, which points to a read error; the protein shown is made from the DNA. The chain links TRGV8 to TRGJ1 or TRGJ2. TCRdb records no J gene; here it was assigned by comparing the DNA to germline. The trim removed 2 bases at V and 5 bases at J, leaving 6 bases unmatched. Per the germline V gene, CDR1 is VENAVY and CDR2 is YDSYNSRV. CDR3 length equals 13 residues. The CDR3 protein is CATWDKRDYKKLF. For the CDR3, the DNA is TGTGCCACCTGGGATAAGCGGGATTATAAGAAACTCTTT.

Only a few counts were recorded for this clone. The amino acid sequence in TCRdb belongs to a much larger clone and departs from this DNA's translation at residue 13, likely a sequencing read error; the sequence shown is translated from the DNA. The gene calls are TRGV9 and TRGJP. This CDR3 comprises 18 residues. Germline CDR1 and CDR2: GITISATS and ISYDGTV (reference sequence). CDR3 sequence reads: CALWEVHRQELGIKIKVF. The CDR3 nucleotides read TGTGCCTTGTGGGAGGTGCATAGGCAAGAGTTGGGCATAAAAATCAAGGTATTT.

This clone was seen at least ten times. TCRdb attributes to this sequence the protein of a much larger clone, which differs from the DNA translation at residue 3; a read error is likely, and the protein displayed is translated from the DNA. The V gene is TRGV9, the J gene TRGJ1 or TRGJ2. Here the J gene was assigned by germline matching of the DNA, as TCRdb has none. The CDR3 totals 13 residues. CDR1 is GITISATS and CDR2 is ISYDGTV in the germline V gene (reference sequence). The CDR3 DNA sequence: TGTGCCTCGTGGGAGTTCCATTATTATAAGAAACTCTTT. This sequence encodes CASWEFHYYKKLF.

In this sample, this clone turned up many times. It differs at one base from a far larger clone, so likely a read error. The sample contains more than one DNA sequence encoding this CDR3. The genes are TRGV9 and TRGJ1 or TRGJ2. This CDR3 has 12 residues. CDR1 and CDR2 (germline): GITISATS, ISYDGTV (reference sequence). CDR3 in DNA: TGCGCCTTGGCACCCAATTATTATAAGAAACTCTTT. Residues: CALAPNYYKKLF.

Concerning this clone itself: TCRdb's protein for this DNA is that of a much larger clone and differs from the translation at residue 3, likely a read error; the protein shown is the DNA translation. The chain recombines TRGV9 with TRGJP. The J gene, missing from TCRdb, was assigned here through DNA to germline matching. The CDR3 covers 17 residues. Germline assignment: CDR1 GITISATS and CDR2 ISYDGTV (reference sequence). The CDR3 loop is CASWETDQELGKKIKVF. CDR3 nucleotides: TGTGCCTCGTGGGAGACCGACCAAGAGTTGGGCAAAAAAATCAAGGTATTT.

With regard to this clone: The protein that TCRdb holds for this DNA derives from a much larger clone and differs from the translated DNA at residue 8, which likely indicates a read error; the protein shown here is translated from the DNA. No J gene was assigned, while the V gene was called as TRGV8. CDR3 length: 14 amino acids. Germline V CDR1 and CDR2: VENAVY, YDSYNSRV. The CDR3 sequence is CATWDWLPLGLKLF. CDR3 DNA sequence: TGTGCCACCTGGGATTGGTTACCCCTGGGATTGAAGCTCTTT.

This clone occurred a few times. TCRdb assigns this DNA the protein of a much larger clone, which departs from its translation at residue 6; this likely reflects a read error, and the protein shown comes from translating the DNA. V and J are TRGV9 and TRGJ1 or TRGJ2. TCRdb does not report a J gene; here it was assigned by matching the DNA to germline references. Germline loops: CDR1 GITISATS, CDR2 ISYDGTV (reference sequence). The CDR3 has 14 residues. V was pared by 3 bases and J by 3 bases, with 8 bases of the junction left unmatched. Here the CDR3 DNA reads TGTGCCTTGTGGGAGATCCCCTTTTATTATAAGAAACTCTTT. Translating gives CALWEIPFYYKKLF.

Regarding this clone: This DNA's translation and the protein TCRdb lists, from a much larger clone, do not match at residue 3, likely due to a read error; the protein shown is translated from the DNA. This rearrangement joins TRGV9 to TRGJP. The J gene, missing from TCRdb, was assigned here through DNA to germline matching. CDR3 length: 18 amino acids. CDR1 and CDR2 (germline): GITISATS, ISYDGTV (reference sequence). The CDR3 region has the DNA TGTGCCTCGTGGGAGGTTACACTTCAAGAGTTGGGCAAAAAAATCAAGGTATTT. The encoded protein is CASWEVTLQELGKKIKVF.

Regarding this clone: The protein in TCRdb stems from a much larger clone and differs at residue 9 from this DNA's translation, likely a read error; here the protein is translated from the DNA. In DNA, the CDR3 is TGTGCCACCTGGGACCCCCCGGGACATAAGAAACTCTTT. Protein product: CATWDPPGHKKLF. The rearrangement uses TRGV2 and TRGJ1 or TRGJ2. TCRdb leaves out the J gene; it was filled in here by matching the DNA to germline. J was trimmed by 8 bases and V by 3 bases; bases with no gene match: 10. The CDR3 is 13 residues long. CDR1 is EGSNGY, CDR2 YDSYNSKV, per germline.

As to this clone: The TCRdb protein, from a much larger clone, departs from this DNA's translation at residue 5, likely by read error; the protein shown derives from the DNA. The rearrangement joins TRGV9 to TRGJ1 or TRGJ2. Assignment of the J gene here rests on matching the DNA to germline, because TCRdb gives none. The trim removed 5 bases at V and 10 bases at J, leaving 29 bases unmatched. The CDR3 totals 18 residues. From germline, CDR1 is GITISATS and CDR2 ISYDGTV (reference sequence). The CDR3 nucleotides read TGTGCCTTGTGGGGGGGCCACCCGGGTCCCATACGCTACCTAAAGAAACTCTTT. Residues: CALWGGHPGPIRYLKKLF.

The chain combines TRGV3 with TRGJ1 or TRGJ2. The J gene, absent from TCRdb, was called here by matching the DNA to germline. Germline V gene sequence: CDR1 VTNTFY, CDR2 YDVSTARD (reference sequence). V trimming: 0 bases; J trimming: 10 bases; junction bases outside the gene matches: 21. This CDR3 comprises 17 residues. CDR3 residues: CATWDRRFVIGSVKKLF. Here the CDR3 DNA reads TGTGCCACCTGGGACAGGCGTTTTGTTATCGGTTCGGTGAAGAAACTCTTT.

This clone was seen only a few times. TCRdb shows a much larger clone's protein in place of this DNA's translation, and the two differ at residue 9, likely through a read error; the protein shown is translated from the DNA. The V call is TRGV9, the J call TRGJ1 or TRGJ2. In the absence of a J gene in TCRdb, the DNA was matched to germline to assign it here. In germline, CDR1 is GITISATS, CDR2 ISYDGTV (reference sequence). V was clipped by 2 bases and J by 6 bases; unmatched bases: 10. The CDR3 runs to 14 residues. CDR3 sequence (DNA): TGTGCCTTGTGGGAGGGACCTACTTGTTATAAGAAACTCTTT. It translates to CALWEGPTCYKKLF.